This passage covers 12 T cell receptor beta chains from one sample sequenced in a study of T cells in women clearing cervical HPV infection. Sequenced by immunoSEQ multiplex PCR; TCRdb stores in-frame clones only, minus some. The repertoire table contains tens of thousands of clones. The specimen was blood buffy coat. The source is a woman aged 18 to 75 with a cervical HPV16 infection that either progressed to CIN3+ or cleared (not recorded which).

Comment on this clone: The read terminates 3 residues before the CDR3 end, so the remaining end is supplied by the germline J gene. The J gene is TRBJ2-4, the V gene TRBV7-9; D is perhaps TRBD1 (5 bases). CDR1 SEHNR and CDR2 FQNEAQ come from the germline V gene (reference sequence). The CDR3 loop spans 13 amino acids. The DNA read from the CDR3 is TGTGCCAGCAGCTCCGGCCAGGGTTATGGT. Translating it yields CASSSGQGYG. The full CDR3 reads CASSSGQGYGQYF.

As regards this clone: The sequenced fragment ends 3 residues before the CDR3 boundary, so the rest is inferred from the germline J gene. The rearrangement uses TRBV18 and TRBJ2-3, with 7 bases fitting TRBD2. V lost 2 bases and J lost 1; bases outside the gene matches: 3. Per germline, CDR1 KGHSH and CDR2 LQKENI. The CDR3 extends over 15 amino acids. CDR3 sequence reads: CASSPVRERTDTQYF. CDR3 DNA (partial): TGTGCCAGCTCACCAGTGCGGGAGCGCACAGATACG.

A note on this clone: The CDR3 is cut off 3 residues early in the read; its end comes from the germline J gene. The genes are TRBV20-1 and TRBJ2-3; maybe TRBD2 (5 bases). The germline CDR1 and CDR2 sequences are DFQATT and SNEGSKA (reference sequence). The CDR3 has 15 residues. V was shortened by 3 bases and J by 2 bases, with 15 bases between the two germline ends. The sequenced part of the CDR3 DNA is TGCAGTGCTAGTGGTGGACGGGGTTTCACAGATACG. It codes for CSASGGRGFTDT. The complete CDR3 protein is CSASGGRGFTDTQYF.

Worth noting for this clone: The read ends 3 residues shy of where the CDR3 ends; the end is completed using the germline J gene. The chain recombines TRBV19 with TRBJ1-5; 9 bases agree with TRBD1. Germline-derived CDR1 and CDR2 are LNHDA and SQIVND (reference sequence). V lost 9 bases and J lost 7; bases outside the gene matches: 7. The CDR3 contains 13 residues. CDR3 loop: CASHRGLRQPQHF. The sequenced part of the CDR3 DNA is TGTGCCAGCCACAGGGGGCTCAGGCAGCCC.

Points on this clone: Read data end 3 residues before the CDR3 end; the end is taken from the germline J gene. The chain has TRBV11-2 and TRBJ2-3; 7 bases agree with TRBD1. CDR1 is SGHAT and CDR2 is FQNNGV in the germline V gene. This CDR3 region has 13 residues. The ends lost 8 bases at V and 4 bases at J; junction bases unmatched: 6. This CDR3 is CASERGQADTQYF. The DNA read from the CDR3 is TGTGCCAGCGAGAGGGGGCAAGCAGATACG.

On this clone itself: The read finishes 3 residues shy of the CDR3 end, and the germline J gene is used to complete it. The V gene is TRBV7-2, the J gene TRBJ2-1; 11 nucleotides agree with TRBD2. Trimming removed 6 bases from V and 3 bases from J; junction bases left unmatched: 4. The CDR3 has 15 amino acids. CDR1 is SGHTA, CDR2 FQGNSA, per germline. The sequenced part of the CDR3 DNA is TGTGCCAGCAGTCGACTAGCGGGGCTCTACAATGAG. The encoded protein is CASSRLAGLYNE. The full CDR3 reads CASSRLAGLYNEQFF.

A note on this clone: Coverage ceases 3 residues before the CDR3 finishes, and the germline J gene fills in the end. The chain combines TRBV6-2 or TRBV6-3 with TRBJ2-7, with D possibly being TRBD2 (6 bases). Germline-derived CDR1 and CDR2 are MNHEY and SVGEGT. V lost 6 bases and J 0 bases, leaving 12 bases between the germline ends. The CDR3 runs to 14 residues. The CDR3 spells CASSLEGFSYEQYF. The sequenced part of the CDR3 DNA is TGTGCCAGCAGCTTGGAGGGGTTCTCCTACGAG.

Details on this clone: The observed sequence ends 3 residues before the CDR3 terminus, with the missing tail filled in from the germline J gene. This chain joins TRBV19 and TRBJ2-7; 10 bases line up with TRBD1. V shed 11 bases and J 5 bases; nucleotides not matched to a gene: 12. In germline, CDR1 is LNHDA, CDR2 SQIVND (reference sequence). CDR3 size: 14 residues. CDR3 loop: CAGMDVTGGNEQYF. Partial CDR3 DNA: TGTGCCGGTATGGACGTGACAGGGGGCAACGAG.

As regards this clone: The read comes to an end 3 residues before the CDR3 does, leaving the germline J gene to fill in the end. V usage is TRBV19 and J usage is TRBJ1-1; D may be TRBD1 (5 bases). CDR3 length: 13 residues. The germline CDR1 and CDR2 sequences are LNHDA and SQIVND (reference sequence). The V gene lost 7 bases and the J gene lost 6 bases, with 15 bases spanning the gap. The part of the CDR3 DNA that was read is TGTGCCAGTAAGTTTGAGGGGAGCGCTGAA. Protein product: CASKFEGSAE. In full, the CDR3 is CASKFEGSAEAFF.

Regarding this clone: The read comes to an end 3 residues before the CDR3 does, leaving the germline J gene to fill in the end. The chain recombines TRBV20-1 with TRBJ1-1; possible D gene TRBD1, 5 bases. Germline assignment: CDR1 DFQATT and CDR2 SNEGSKA (reference sequence). The CDR3 is 11 amino acids. The sequenced part of the CDR3 DNA is TGCAGTGCTAGACATCGGGGGGAA. It is translated as CSARHRGE. The complete CDR3 protein is CSARHRGEAFF.

Details on this clone: The CDR3 goes on 3 residues after the read ends, and that part is filled in from the germline J gene. The rearrangement links TRBV10-3 to TRBJ2-2; 10 bases fit TRBD1. The junction had 11 bases not matched to a gene; V was cut back by 9 bases and J by 7 bases. This CDR3 region has 15 residues. In germline, CDR1 is ENHRY, CDR2 SYGVKD. CDR3 in amino acids: CAISRGTGVIGELFF. The covered CDR3 bases are TGTGCCATTTCACGCGGGACAGGGGTTATCGGGGAG.

Of note for this clone: The read gets to within 3 residues of the CDR3 end, and the germline J gene fills in the rest. This sequence joins TRBV6-2 or TRBV6-3 and TRBJ1-5; D may be TRBD1 (5 bases). Trimming left V 2 bases short and J 0 bases short, with 11 bases between. This CDR3 has 16 residues. CDR1 MNHEY and CDR2 SVGEGT come from the germline V gene. CDR3: CASSYGSGNSNQPQHF. CDR3 DNA (partial): TGTGCCAGCAGTTACGGTTCAGGGAATAGCAATCAGCCC.